This TCR beta chain is drawn from a study of blood T cell repertoires in COVID-19. Study-wide context: Samples taken during acute and convalescent COVID-19 were collected in the United States, Italy and Spain.

Using immunoSEQ multiplex PCR, the repertoire was profiled, and TCRdb retains in-frame clones only, with some absent. The repertoire includes roughly 250,000 clones, about 90% of them detected once, and around 2% sits in the top ten. Those who participated ranged in age from roughly 18 to 95 years and resided in under 25 US areas. Two consecutive negative NP/OP PCR tests, clearance, or resolved symptoms defined Cohort 3 recovery. This TCR came from a woman between 18 and 30 years old who had recovered from COVID-19. Material: PBMCs or T cells enriched from blood (not recorded which).

The CDR3 sequence: CASSPHQGQASNQPQHF. In nucleotides, the CDR3 is TGTGCCAGCAGCCCACACCAGGGACAGGCCAGCAATCAGCCCCAGCATTTT. The chain couples TRBV3-1 (or the pseudogene TRBV3-2) to TRBJ1-5, with 8 positions matching TRBD1. This CDR3 spans 17 amino acids. V was pared by 4 bases and J by 1 base, with 9 bases of the junction left unmatched. CDR1 and CDR2 from the germline V gene are LGHDT and YNNKEL (reference sequence).